This T cell receptor (beta chain) was sequenced in a study of blood T cells in healthy people across ages. Next came a second PCR, run for about 7 to 12 cycles, which used a sample-barcoded 5' primer along with a J-beta primer mix. TCRdb passed the 5' RACE reads through MiXCR, listing each CDR3 protein once. This table has 900,000 to 950,000 distinct CDR3 sequences, 25% to 30% appearing once. The V end lost 3 bases, the J end lost 14 bases, and 14 bases lay between the germline ends. This CDR3 spans 12 amino acids. Per germline, CDR1 KGHSH and CDR2 LQKENI. Study-level results: Naive CD4+ cells and diversity were both higher in long-lived donors than in aged donors. Diversity figures based on one million T cells were deemed too low.

Each donor supplied ten milliliters of peripheral blood. This clonotype has a single count. Its specificity is unknown. The same sample was also studied in work on T cells of mothers and their children. That work states: Donors comprised three healthy Caucasian mothers plus their six children.

Sequenced input: blood. This TCR was sampled from a woman aged 40-49 years in good health. V gene TRBV18 combines with J gene TRBJ2-1; TRBD2 might be the D (5 bases). The CDR3, as DNA: TGTGCCAGCTCACCTTCTACAGCGGTAAAGTTCTTC. Its protein product is CASSPSTAVKFF. The whole variable domain, filled in from reference TRBV18 and TRBJ2-1, reads NAGVMQNPRHLVRRRGQEARLRCSPMKGHSHVYWYRQLPEEGLKFMVYLQKENIIDESGMPKERFSAEFPKEGPSILRIQQVVRGDSAAYFCASSPSTAVKFFGPGTRLTVL.